The T cell receptor beta chain described here comes from a study of neoadjuvant anti-PD-1 for oral cavity cancer (dated by TCRdb to 2020 to 2022). About the study as a whole: Before undergoing curative-intent surgical resection, most patients got three to four biweekly nivolumab doses at 3 mg/kg. Patients without progression received a fourth nivolumab dose around day 43 and underwent definitive surgical resection on days 50-56. Patients with complete response, partial response or stable disease by RECIST 1.1 were defined as responders, whereas patients with progression were defined as non-responders. A roughly 33% response rate was observed in the parent correlative cohort, in which over nine patients were included. General conclusions and limits of the study: Higher pretreatment blood Treg/Th17 ratios correlated with both higher pretreatment blood TCRbeta clonality and lower post-treatment tumor TCRbeta clonality. After neoadjuvant nivolumab, non-responders showed significantly higher T cell clonality (Gini index) in PBMCs than responders did. Only a few patients per response group were included in the TCR analyses, and the authors called for validation in larger cohorts.

Of note for this clone: It lacks a known antigen. Base qualities are not at hand, and no much larger clone is one base apart.

PBMC libraries used mostly 480 ng of input genomic DNA for deep sequencing, with six replicates per sample. Following the manufacturer's instructions, the team built TCRbeta libraries using the immunoSEQ hsTCRbeta kit. Sequencing of the completed libraries took place using an Illumina NovaSeq 6000 S4 flow cell after they had been pooled to approximately 3.3 nM. The authors' analysis ran thus. Raw data preprocessing and quality control were performed with the immunoSEQ Analyzer. The analysis was limited to productive rearrangements, and each clonotype was defined by a unique CDR3 amino acid sequence. Repertoire clonality was estimated as the Gini-Simpson index, which was calculated using the R package tcR. Student's t test was used to compare Gini indices, while Pearson correlation assessed associations with tumor size change. As stored in TCRdb, this immuneACCESS dataset retains in-frame rearrangements with V and J assigned. A fraction of the clones does not appear; measured against another copy, unresolved V genes explain less than half of the discrepancy, and the remainder lacks a known reason. V and J calls plus clone size are reproduced from that table; the DNA served to infer D and trimming. The sample data list roughly 13,000 clones, and about 61% of these were observed just once. The ten largest clonotypes hold 2.4% of the sample.

V loses 5 bases of germline sequence and J loses 0 bases, and the interval between the two ends is 13 bases. In the germline V gene (reference sequence), CDR1 corresponds to LNHDA and CDR2 to SQIVND. The CDR3 goes from the cysteine to the phenylalanine over 15 residues. The sequence is cut down to CDR3 DNA, 45 bases in frame from base 1. According to the study, the label for this sample's time point signals: before neoadjuvant nivolumab. None of the patients had received prior systemic or radiation treatment, and all were newly diagnosed with stage II-IVA oral cavity squamous cell carcinoma. The cohort consisted of patients with HPV-negative, locally advanced oral cavity squamous cell carcinoma. Peripheral blood mononuclear cells were analyzed directly, without maintenance or expansion in culture. Samples came from a longitudinal correlative study of a single-arm phase II trial of neoadjuvant nivolumab in oral cavity squamous cell carcinoma. Subject-matched pre- and post-treatment PBMCs and tumors from three responders and three non-responders were subjected to genomic DNA-based TCRbeta sequencing. Peripheral blood mononuclear cells were collected once before nivolumab treatment and again after treatment, at the time of surgery. The Maxwell RSC DNA from Cells kit was used to isolate genomic DNA from PBMCs.

The TCR was taken from a person aged 40 to 85 with oral cavity squamous cell carcinoma. This sequence uses TRBV19 and TRBJ1-2; TRBD1 is a weak D gene call, 5 bases matching. Sample: PBMCs, taken before nivolumab (anti-PD-1) treatment. The CDR3: CASSSPSRANYGYTF. The bases are TGTGCCAGTAGTTCCCCTAGCAGGGCTAACTATGGCTACACCTTC. The entire variable domain, with the stretches around the CDR3 drawn from the reference TRBV19 and TRBJ1-2 proteins, is DGGITQSPKYLFRKEGQNVTLSCEQNLNHDAMYWYRQDPGQGLRLIYYSQIVNDFQKGDIAEGYSVSREKKESFPLTVTSAQKNPTAFYLCASSSPSRANYGYTFGSGTRLTVV.